The 26 T cell receptor beta chains below all came from one sample that was sequenced in a study of identical twins. TCRdb re-analysed the 5' RACE reads in MiXCR, keeping a single row per CDR3 protein. Altogether approximately 220,000 distinct CDR3 sequences are present, approximately 6.8% being singletons, with the ten largest covering under 6%. These sequences were also reported in another study, on yellow fever vaccine responses in identical twins.

Material: CD8+ T cells sorted from blood. These receptors were taken from a woman aged 18-29 years in good health.

This clonotype was observed many times. V is TRBV29-1 and J is TRBJ2-3, with TRBD2 matching 8 bases. Trimming cost V 4 bases and J 2 bases; bases outside gene matches: 8. Germline loops: CDR1 SQVTM, CDR2 ANQGSEA. CDR3 size: 15 residues. The CDR3 protein is CSVGQPGGSTDTQYF. CDR3 DNA: TGCAGCGTTGGTCAGCCGGGAGGGTCCACAGATACGCAGTATTTT.

The chain combines TRBV7-8 with TRBJ1-1, with D maybe TRBD1 (5 bases). Germline-derived CDR1 and CDR2 are SGHVS and FQNEAQ. Trimming removed 0 bases at V and 4 bases at J, with 9 bases between. This CDR3 is 14 amino acids long. The CDR3 loop is CASSLAGDGTEAFF. CDR3 in DNA: TGTGCCAGCAGCTTAGCAGGGGATGGCACTGAAGCTTTCTTT.

This clonotype was seen only a few times. The V call is TRBV7-9, the J call TRBJ2-1; no clear D gene. The CDR3 spans 14 residues. CDR1 SEHNR and CDR2 FQNEAQ come from the germline V gene (reference sequence). V was cut by 4 bases and J by 15 bases, with 22 bases left in between. The CDR3 DNA reads TGTGCCAGCAGCTCCCCGACCGTGCCCTCGGAATTGTTCTTC. Translated, it gives CASSSPTVPSELFF.

The chain joins TRBV2 to TRBJ2-5; TRBD2 aligns across 7 bases. V was pared by 3 bases and J by 2 bases, with 9 bases of the junction left unmatched. There are 16 residues in the CDR3. CDR1 is SNHLY, CDR2 FYNNEI, per germline. CDR3: CASSDGAGVKQETQYF. The CDR3 DNA is TGTGCCAGCAGTGATGGCGCGGGAGTAAAGCAAGAGACCCAGTACTTC.

The V call is TRBV5-1, the J call TRBJ1-1; D gene ambiguous. CDR1 and CDR2 from the germline V gene are SGHRS and YFSETQ. The V gene lost 2 bases and the J gene lost 7 bases, with 12 bases spanning the gap. This CDR3 contains 13 residues. CDR3 sequence (DNA): TGCGCCAGCAGCTTAGGGAGAAGTAGTGAAGCTTTCTTT. As protein: CASSLGRSSEAFF.

This clonotype appeared many times. The chain is built from TRBV12-1 and TRBJ1-5. TRBV12-1 is noted as a pseudogene. The length of the CDR3 is 14 residues. The CDR3 nucleotides read TGTGCCAGCAGCTTGGAGGATAGCAATCAGCCCCAGCATTTT. Translating it yields CASSLEDSNQPQHF.

The CDR3 DNA is TGTGCCAGCAGGGACCCGGGGATAGAGAGCTCCTACAATGAGCAGTTCTTC. Protein: CASRDPGIESSYNEQFF. The chain is built from TRBV6-2 or TRBV6-3 and TRBJ2-1; D may be TRBD2 (5 bases). The CDR3 totals 17 residues. In germline, CDR1 is MNHEY, CDR2 SVGEGT. Trimming pared 6 bases from V and 0 bases from J, leaving 18 bases between.

This clonotype showed up just a few times. The V and J genes are TRBV19 and TRBJ1-5, with D possibly being TRBD1 (5 bases). Trimming left V 2 bases short and J 4 bases short, with 12 bases between. The V gene's germline CDR1 is LNHDA and CDR2 SQIVND (reference sequence). The CDR3 is 15 amino acids. CDR3 DNA: TGTGCCAGTAGTATAATGGACACCGATAATCAGCCCCAGCATTTT. Residues: CASSIMDTDNQPQHF.

This clonotype was seen repeatedly, ten times or more. V is TRBV12-3 or TRBV12-4 and J is TRBJ2-3; 7 positions match TRBD1. The CDR3 sequence is 16 residues long. The J segment lost 4 bases and the V segment lost 5 bases, leaving 12 bases of the junction unmatched. The CDR3 bases are TGTGCCAGCAGTCCCCCAAACAGGGGTTTGGCAGATACGCAGTATTTT. It codes for CASSPPNRGLADTQYF.

This clonotype was detected many times. The chain combines TRBV5-1 with TRBJ2-3; no clear D gene. V lost 3 bases, J lost 4 bases, and 9 bases lay in between. CDR1 and CDR2 (germline): SGHRS, YFSETQ. There are 13 residues in the CDR3. As DNA, the CDR3 is TGCGCCAGCAGCTCAACAGTAGCAGATACGCAGTATTTT. Amino acid sequence: CASSSTVADTQYF.

The rearrangement uses TRBV20-1 and TRBJ2-1; 10 bases align to TRBD1. Germline V gene lookup returns CDR1 DFQATT and CDR2 SNEGSKA (reference sequence). The J segment lost 6 bases and the V segment lost 4 bases, leaving 6 bases of the junction unmatched. The CDR3 runs to 14 residues. CDR3 sequence reads: CSATPGQGSNEQFF. CDR3 DNA: TGCAGTGCTACGCCGGGACAGGGGAGCAATGAGCAGTTCTTC.

The chain carries TRBV24-1 and TRBJ2-2; no clear D gene. The CDR3 is 11 amino acids. Per the germline V gene, CDR1 is KGHDR and CDR2 is SFDVKD. V was pared by 11 bases and J by 6 bases, with 9 bases between. Here the CDR3 DNA reads TGTGCCAGTCAAAGGGCCGGGGAGCTGTTTTTT. Protein sequence: CASQRAGELFF.

This clonotype was picked up many times. This CDR3 is CSVEDPRGGPVNEQFF. The CDR3 nucleotides are TGCAGCGTTGAAGACCCACGGGGGGGCCCGGTTAATGAGCAGTTCTTC. This rearrangement joins TRBV29-1 to TRBJ2-1; 8 bases agree with TRBD2. CDR1 is SQVTM, CDR2 ANQGSEA, per germline. Trimming took 0 bases from V and 7 from J; bases not matched to a gene: 11. CDR3 length: 16 amino acids.

The table lists this clonotype with many counts. The CDR3: CASGAEYEQYF. The CDR3 bases are TGTGCCTCGGGGGCCGAGTACGAGCAGTACTTC. This chain links TRBV9 with TRBJ2-7; D is perhaps TRBD1 or TRBD2 (6 bases each). Trimming shortened V by 10 bases and J by 4 bases, and 12 bases separated the two germline ends. Per the germline V gene, CDR1 is SGDLS and CDR2 is YYNGEE. This CDR3 has 11 amino acids.

The V gene is TRBV12-5, the J gene TRBJ1-5; D is perhaps TRBD1 (6 bases). Germline CDR1 and CDR2: LGHNT and FRNRAP. Trimming removed 6 bases from V and 6 bases from J, with 15 bases in between. CDR3 length: 14 amino acids. The CDR3 reads CASGPTQGSQPQHF. The CDR3, as DNA: TGTGCTAGTGGCCCGACCCAGGGGAGTCAGCCCCAGCATTTT.

This clonotype has just a few counts. The V call is TRBV19, the J call TRBJ2-1; 8 bases line up with TRBD2. The CDR3 length is 16 residues. Germline assignment: CDR1 LNHDA and CDR2 SQIVND (reference sequence). The trim removed 1 base at V and 4 bases at J, leaving 6 bases unmatched. For the CDR3, the DNA is TGTGCCAGTAGTATAGTGATCGGGGGGGCATACAATGAGCAGTTCTTC. Residues: CASSIVIGGAYNEQFF. Variable domain in full (rest from reference TRBV19 and TRBJ2-1): DGGITQSPKYLFRKEGQNVTLSCEQNLNHDAMYWYRQDPGQGLRLIYYSQIVNDFQKGDIAEGYSVSREKKESFPLTVTSAQKNPTAFYLCASSIVIGGAYNEQFFGPGTRLTVL.

V and J are TRBV3-1 and TRBJ1-1; D is possibly TRBD1 (5 bases). This CDR3 has 15 amino acids. Between the trimmed V and J ends, which lost 0 bases and 1 base, there was a span of 9 bases. Per germline, CDR1 LGHDT and CDR2 YNNKEL (reference sequence). The CDR3 DNA sequence: TGTGCCAGCAGCCAAGATATGACAGAGAACACTGAAGCTTTCTTT. Protein product: CASSQDMTENTEAFF. Using reference TRBV3-1 and TRBJ1-1 for the parts outside the CDR3, the full variable domain is DTAVSQTPKYLVTQMGNDKSIKCEQNLGHDTMYWYKQDSKKFLKIMFSYNNKELIINETVPNRFSPKSPDKAHLNLHINSLELGDSAVYFCASSQDMTENTEAFFGQGTRLTVV.

This clonotype was seen repeatedly, ten times or more. The V gene is TRBV5-1, the J gene TRBJ2-1; 8 bases match TRBD2. Unmatched junction bases numbered 5, after V lost 4 bases and J lost 11 bases. Germline CDR1 and CDR2: SGHRS and YFSETQ. The CDR3 covers 12 residues. The CDR3 bases are TGCGCCAGCAGCACGGGCGGGGGGCAGCAGTTCTTC. This sequence encodes CASSTGGGQQFF.

This clonotype showed up many times. V is TRBV9 and J is TRBJ1-1; tentatively, D is TRBD1 (5 bases). Per the germline V gene, CDR1 is SGDLS and CDR2 is YYNGEE. This CDR3 comprises 15 residues. The V end was cut by 4 bases, the J end by 3 bases, with 16 bases between. The CDR3 here is CASSPETDSHTEAFF. For the CDR3, the DNA is TGTGCCAGCAGCCCGGAGACAGATTCTCACACTGAAGCTTTCTTT.

Only a few counts were recorded for this clonotype. This chain joins TRBV10-2 and TRBJ2-1, with a weak D call TRBD2 (5 bases). Trimming pared 4 bases from V and 2 bases from J, leaving 12 bases between. This CDR3 has 15 amino acids. Germline CDR1 is WSHSY and CDR2 is SAAADI. Here the CDR3 DNA reads TGCGCCAGCAGTGTATCGCGGGCCCCCTACAATGAGCAGTTCTTC. The encoded protein is CASSVSRAPYNEQFF.

This clonotype was counted a few times. This chain links TRBV7-9 with TRBJ1-6; TRBD1 might be the D (6 bases). CDR3 size: 14 residues. CDR1 and CDR2 from the germline V gene are SEHNR and FQNEAQ (reference sequence). Between the trimmed V and J ends, which lost 1 base and 10 bases, there was a span of 11 bases. This chain's CDR3 is CASSLEWRGSPLHF. The CDR3 DNA reads TGTGCCAGCAGCTTAGAATGGAGGGGGTCACCCCTCCACTTT.

This clonotype showed up just a few times. This rearrangement joins TRBV27 to TRBJ1-2; 10 bases are shared with TRBD1. The V segment lost 4 bases and the J segment 5 bases; nucleotides outside the gene matches: 7. The CDR3 spans 15 residues. The germline CDR1 and CDR2 sequences are MNHEY and SMNVEV (reference sequence). The CDR3 DNA follows: TGTGCCAGCAGTTCTCGACAGGGGGCCTTGTATGGCTACACCTTC. It encodes CASSSRQGALYGYTF.

This clonotype was recorded at least ten times. The chain combines TRBV12-3 or TRBV12-4 with TRBJ1-3, with TRBD1 identical over 7 bases. This CDR3 comprises 16 residues. J lost 0 bases, V lost 5 bases, and 7 bases had no gene match. CDR3 DNA: TGTGCCAGCAGTCCAGACTCAGGGGGCTCTGGAAACACCATATATTTT. Protein sequence: CASSPDSGGSGNTIYF.

This clonotype was recorded many times. The genes are TRBV24-1 and TRBJ2-1, with TRBD2 matching 14 bases. CDR1 and CDR2 from the germline V gene are KGHDR and SFDVKD. There are 15 residues in the CDR3. J was trimmed by 7 bases and V by 4 bases; bases with no gene match: 2. The CDR3 DNA reads TGTGCCACCAGTGAATGGACTAGCGGGAGGAATGAGCAGTTCTTC. Its protein product is CATSEWTSGRNEQFF.

This clonotype was found many times. This sequence joins TRBV12-3 or TRBV12-4 and TRBJ2-7; D uncertain. This CDR3 has 13 residues. Trimming took 2 bases from V and 7 from J, leaving 12 bases between them. The CDR3 nucleotides read TGTGCCAGCAGTTTATCGCTGTACGTGGAGCAGTACGTC. Translated: CASSLSLYVEQYV.

This clonotype has more than one count but fewer than ten. The V and J genes are TRBV7-8 and TRBJ1-4; D is ambiguous. Germline V gene lookup returns CDR1 SGHVS and CDR2 FQNEAQ. The V gene lost 1 base and the J gene lost 7 bases, with 7 bases spanning the gap. This CDR3 has 13 amino acids. CDR3 nucleotides: TGTGCCAGCAGCTTAGGCGGACGTGAAAAACTGTTTTTT. Its protein product is CASSLGGREKLFF.